What follows are 23 T cell receptor beta chains derived from one specimen sequenced in a study of circulating and synovial CD4+ cells in juvenile arthritis. Produced via immunoSEQ multiplex PCR; TCRdb's table is partial and in-frame only. This table holds thousands of clones, almost 90% found once. Sequencing was performed on HLA-DR+ CD4+ T cells from blood. Subset here: circulating pathogenic-like lymphocytes, sorted as HLA-DR+CD14-CD3+CD4+CD25low/- blood T cells. Receptors originate from a human donor with juvenile idiopathic arthritis.

V is TRBV4-2 and J is TRBJ1-1; D gene ambiguous. Trimming took 1 base from V and 1 from J, leaving 7 bases between them. Germline CDR1 and CDR2: LGHNA and YNFKEQ. CDR3 length: 14 amino acids. The CDR3 region has the DNA TGTGCCAGCAGCCAAGCAGGTACGAACACTGAAGCTTTCTTT. Translated: CASSQAGTNTEAFF.

This chain links TRBV15 with TRBJ1-3; D is unclear. Trimming took 0 bases from V and 4 from J, leaving 16 bases between them. Germline V lookup: CDR1 LNHNV, CDR2 YYDKDF (reference sequence). The CDR3 loop spans 17 amino acids. Here the CDR3 reads CATSRDTHGMVGNTIYF. For the CDR3, the DNA is TGTGCCACCAGCAGAGACACCCACGGTATGGTAGGAAACACCATATATTTT.

The CDR3 sequence: CASSIRQGPPLYEQYF. CDR3 sequence (DNA): TGTGCCAGTAGTATCCGACAGGGGCCCCCTCTTTACGAGCAGTACTTC. The V gene is TRBV19, the J gene TRBJ2-7; 8 bases are a match to TRBD1. The CDR3 covers 16 residues. The germline gives CDR1 LNHDA, CDR2 SQIVND (reference sequence). Losses at the gene ends were 3 bases for V and 4 bases for J; bases not matched to a gene: 11.

The chain links TRBV6-1 to TRBJ1-1, with a weak D call TRBD1 (5 bases). Germline CDR1 reads MNHNS; CDR2 reads SASEGT. V lost 2 bases to trimming and J lost 0 bases, with 16 bases between them. This CDR3 spans 17 amino acids. CDR3 residues: CASSEMGRRGMNTEAFF. The CDR3 coding sequence is TGTGCCAGCAGTGAAATGGGACGGAGGGGCATGAACACTGAAGCTTTCTTT.

In its sample, this clone was seen once. Other nucleotide sequences from this sample produce the same CDR3. V is TRBV11-3 and J is TRBJ2-1; TRBD2 aligns across 8 bases. The CDR3 loop spans 19 amino acids. CDR1 SGHNT and CDR2 YENEEA come from the germline V gene. Trimming took 4 bases from V and 2 from J; bases not matched to a gene: 16. DNA for the CDR3: TGTGCCAGCAGCTCCCGGGGGACTAGTGGGGGGTCCGCCTACAATGAGCAGTTCTTC. Its translation is CASSSRGTSGGSAYNEQFF.

With respect to this clone: A read error may account for a junction end that differs from germline. The sample carries other DNA sequences with the same CDR3. This chain links TRBV25-1 with TRBJ1-6, with D tentatively TRBD1 (5 bases). CDR3 length: 14 residues. Germline CDR1 and CDR2: MGHDK and SYGVNS. CDR3 in amino acids: CASTTPTANSPLHF. The DNA of the CDR3 is TGTGCCAGCACTACCCCGACAGCCAATTCCCCCCTCCACTTT.

The chain recombines TRBV6-1 with TRBJ1-1; no clear D. The germline gives CDR1 MNHNS, CDR2 SASEGT. The CDR3 extends over 13 amino acids. V lost 5 bases to trimming and J lost 5 bases, with 12 bases between them. The CDR3 is CASSMAVDTEAFF. The CDR3 DNA reads as TGTGCCAGCAGTATGGCGGTAGATACTGAAGCTTTCTTT.

V usage is TRBV27 and J usage is TRBJ1-4, with TRBD1 as a possible D gene (6 bases). V lost 9 bases, J lost 8 bases, and 13 bases lay in between. This CDR3 spans 12 amino acids. Germline loops: CDR1 MNHEY, CDR2 SMNVEV (reference sequence). DNA for the CDR3: TGTGCCAGTGGACAGTTCCGAGAAAAACTGTTTTTT. Its translation is CASGQFREKLFF. Based on the CDR3 plus reference TRBV27 and TRBJ1-4, the full variable domain is EAQVTQNPRYLITVTGKKLTVTCSQNMNHEYMSWYRQDPGLGLRQIYYSMNVEVTDKGDVPEGYKVSRKEKRNFPLILESPSPNQTSLYFCASGQFREKLFFGSGTQLSVL.

The rearrangement uses TRBV5-1 and TRBJ2-5; D gene unclear. Trimming took off 5 bases at V and 0 bases at J, with 5 bases between the two ends. This CDR3 region has 12 residues. CDR1 is SGHRS and CDR2 is YFSETQ in the germline V gene. The CDR3 coding sequence is TGCGCCAGCAGAGAGCACCAAGAGACCCAGTACTTC. It encodes CASREHQETQYF.

The chain employs TRBV5-6 and TRBJ2-7; possible D gene TRBD1, 5 bases. Germline CDR1 is SGHDT and CDR2 is YYEEEE. Trimming cost V 1 base and J 1 base, with 9 bases left between them. The length of the CDR3 is 14 residues. CDR3 amino acids: CASSLLQASYEQYF. In nucleotides, the CDR3 is TGTGCCAGCAGCTTGTTACAGGCTTCCTACGAGCAGTACTTC.

The chain carries TRBV4-1 and TRBJ1-3; weak D call: TRBD1 (6 bases). This CDR3 is built from 17 residues. V lost 0 bases to trimming and J lost 2 bases, with 14 bases between them. CDR1 is MGHRA and CDR2 is YSYEKL in the germline V gene. The CDR3 region has the DNA TGCGCCAGCAGCCAAGATCCCCCGACAGGTACTGGAAACACCATATATTTT. It specifies CASSQDPPTGTGNTIYF.

The chain uses TRBV9 and TRBJ1-1; weak D call: TRBD1 (6 bases). From germline, CDR1 is SGDLS and CDR2 YYNGEE. Trimming stripped 2 bases from V and 2 bases from J, with 7 bases between. The CDR3 covers 13 residues. This chain's CDR3 is CASSVDSNTEAFF. The CDR3 DNA sequence: TGTGCCAGCAGCGTGGACAGTAACACTGAAGCTTTCTTT.

The rearrangement uses TRBV19 and TRBJ1-2, with 7 positions matching TRBD1. CDR3 length equals 17 residues. Germline CDR1 and CDR2: LNHDA and SQIVND (reference sequence). V shed 8 bases and J 8 bases; nucleotides not matched to a gene: 23. CDR3 sequence reads: CASEGVGQDLGRRGYTF. Here the CDR3 DNA reads TGTGCCAGTGAGGGGGTCGGACAGGACCTGGGGCGTAGGGGCTACACCTTC.

The chain is built from TRBV19 and TRBJ1-3; no definite D call. Germline V CDR1 and CDR2: LNHDA, SQIVND (reference sequence). The CDR3 extends over 13 amino acids. Trimming left V 4 bases short and J 4 bases short, with 8 bases between. This CDR3 reads CASSTGNGNTIYF. CDR3 DNA: TGTGCCAGTAGTACGGGGAACGGAAACACCATATATTTT.

Worth noting for this clone: The identical CDR3 is also encoded by other nucleotide sequences in the sample. V usage is TRBV21-1 and J usage is TRBJ1-6; whether TRBD1, the table's D call, matches the DNA was not checked. TRBV21-1 is annotated as a pseudogene. The CDR3 totals 17 residues. The chain's CDR3 is CASSKEDRTPYNSPLHF. CDR3 in DNA: TGTGCCAGCAGCAAAGAGGACAGGACCCCCTATAATTCACCCCTCCACTTT.

The chain combines TRBV29-1 with TRBJ2-7, with D unresolved. The CDR3 consists of 11 residues. From germline, CDR1 is SQVTM and CDR2 ANQGSEA. V was clipped by 7 bases and J by 4 bases, with 11 bases between them. The CDR3 DNA reads as TGCAGCGCATCACAGAGATACGAGCAGTACTTC. This translates into CSASQRYEQYF.

V is TRBV2 and J is TRBJ2-3; a possible D gene is TRBD2 (5 bases). The CDR3 is 15 residues long. V lost 3 bases and J lost 3, with 13 bases in between. CDR1 is SNHLY, CDR2 FYNNEI, per germline. The CDR3 loop reads CASSDNSVGTDTQYF. As DNA, the CDR3 is TGTGCCAGCAGTGATAATAGCGTCGGGACAGATACGCAGTATTTT.

Details on this clone: This CDR3 is also generated by other DNA sequences in the sample. The genes are TRBV6-1 and TRBJ2-7; no definite D call. Germline loops: CDR1 MNHNS, CDR2 SASEGT. V shed 3 bases and J shed 1 base, with 13 bases lying between them. This CDR3 contains 15 residues. Here the CDR3 DNA reads TGTGCCAGCAGTGAGGCGCCTGCGGCTTCCTACGAGCAGTACTTC. Translating it yields CASSEAPAASYEQYF.

The chain has TRBV10-3 and TRBJ2-5; 8 bases line up with TRBD2. CDR1 ENHRY and CDR2 SYGVKD come from the germline V gene. The CDR3 has 16 amino acids. With V trimmed by 6 bases and J by 5 bases, 14 bases remained unmatched. CDR3 loop: CAISGGAGVGWETQYF. DNA of the CDR3: TGTGCCATCAGCGGGGGGGCCGGGGTTGGATGGGAGACCCAGTACTTC.

This chain uses TRBV6-5 with TRBJ1-2; 9 positions match TRBD1. Germline-derived CDR1 and CDR2 are MNHEY and SVGAGI. Unmatched junction bases numbered 5, after V lost 6 bases and J lost 3 bases. The CDR3 is 14 residues long. The CDR3: CASRTGGKDYGYTF. CDR3 sequence (DNA): TGTGCCAGCAGGACAGGGGGAAAGGACTATGGCTACACCTTC.

V gene TRBV19 combines with J gene TRBJ2-7, with TRBD1 as a possible D gene (6 bases). Germline loops: CDR1 LNHDA, CDR2 SQIVND (reference sequence). The CDR3 has 13 residues. V shed 5 bases and J shed 2 bases, with 10 bases lying between them. CDR3 bases: TGTGCCAGTAGTCTCGGACAGCCCTACGAGCAGTACTTC. This translates into CASSLGQPYEQYF.

The rearrangement uses TRBV5-1 and TRBJ2-1; 10 bases agree with TRBD1. Germline V CDR1 and CDR2: SGHRS, YFSETQ. CDR3 length: 16 amino acids. The ends lost 3 bases at V and 6 bases at J; junction bases unmatched: 9. The CDR3 loop reads CASSWSGTGATNEQFF. CDR3 sequence (DNA): TGCGCCAGCAGCTGGTCCGGGACAGGGGCCACCAATGAGCAGTTCTTC.

The V gene is TRBV6-5, the J gene TRBJ2-7; D may be TRBD1 (5 bases). The V gene's germline CDR1 is MNHEY and CDR2 SVGAGI. The CDR3 has 14 amino acids. The V and J ends lost 5 bases and 0 bases respectively, with 11 bases between them. CDR3 nucleotide sequence: TGTGCCAGCAGTGACAGTTACCCCTCCTACGAGCAGTACTTC. It encodes CASSDSYPSYEQYF.